This TCR beta chain originates from a study of PD-L1 blockade in urothelial cancer. Across the whole study: Once treatment had started, blood was analyzed at 3 weeks (second dose) and again at 6 weeks.

Germline CDR1 reads SNHLY; CDR2 reads FYNNEI. The V end was cut by 6 bases, the J end by 1 base, with 9 bases between. CDR3 length equals 14 residues. The repertoire was sequenced with immunoSEQ multiplex PCR; TCRdb's copy has only in-frame clones and lacks some. This table has roughly 45,000 clones, over 75% appearing once. Sample time point: pretreatment peripheral blood. The chain recombines TRBV2 with TRBJ2-2, with D perhaps TRBD2 (6 bases). This clonotype was obtained from a man between 60 and 75 years old with urothelial cancer. Sample: PBMCs, taken around atezolizumab (anti-PD-L1) treatment. In DNA form, the CDR3 reads TGTGCCAGCAGGCTGGGGGGGAACACCGGGGAGCTGTTTTTT. Amino acid sequence: CASRLGGNTGELFF.